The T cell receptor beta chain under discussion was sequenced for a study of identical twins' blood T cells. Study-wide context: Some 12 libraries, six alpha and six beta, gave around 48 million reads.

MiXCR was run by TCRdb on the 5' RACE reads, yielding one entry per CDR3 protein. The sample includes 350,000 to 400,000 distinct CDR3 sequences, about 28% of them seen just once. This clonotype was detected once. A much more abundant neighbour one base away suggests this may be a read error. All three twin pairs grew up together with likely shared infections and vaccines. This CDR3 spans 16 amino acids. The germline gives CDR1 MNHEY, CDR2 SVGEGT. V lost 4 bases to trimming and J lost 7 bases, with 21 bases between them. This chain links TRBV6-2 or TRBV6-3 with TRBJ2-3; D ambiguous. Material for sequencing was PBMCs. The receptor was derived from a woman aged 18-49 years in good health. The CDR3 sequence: CASSSGRRGVANTQYF. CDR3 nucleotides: TGTGCCAGCAGTTCGGGTAGAAGAGGAGTCGCAAATACGCAGTATTTT.